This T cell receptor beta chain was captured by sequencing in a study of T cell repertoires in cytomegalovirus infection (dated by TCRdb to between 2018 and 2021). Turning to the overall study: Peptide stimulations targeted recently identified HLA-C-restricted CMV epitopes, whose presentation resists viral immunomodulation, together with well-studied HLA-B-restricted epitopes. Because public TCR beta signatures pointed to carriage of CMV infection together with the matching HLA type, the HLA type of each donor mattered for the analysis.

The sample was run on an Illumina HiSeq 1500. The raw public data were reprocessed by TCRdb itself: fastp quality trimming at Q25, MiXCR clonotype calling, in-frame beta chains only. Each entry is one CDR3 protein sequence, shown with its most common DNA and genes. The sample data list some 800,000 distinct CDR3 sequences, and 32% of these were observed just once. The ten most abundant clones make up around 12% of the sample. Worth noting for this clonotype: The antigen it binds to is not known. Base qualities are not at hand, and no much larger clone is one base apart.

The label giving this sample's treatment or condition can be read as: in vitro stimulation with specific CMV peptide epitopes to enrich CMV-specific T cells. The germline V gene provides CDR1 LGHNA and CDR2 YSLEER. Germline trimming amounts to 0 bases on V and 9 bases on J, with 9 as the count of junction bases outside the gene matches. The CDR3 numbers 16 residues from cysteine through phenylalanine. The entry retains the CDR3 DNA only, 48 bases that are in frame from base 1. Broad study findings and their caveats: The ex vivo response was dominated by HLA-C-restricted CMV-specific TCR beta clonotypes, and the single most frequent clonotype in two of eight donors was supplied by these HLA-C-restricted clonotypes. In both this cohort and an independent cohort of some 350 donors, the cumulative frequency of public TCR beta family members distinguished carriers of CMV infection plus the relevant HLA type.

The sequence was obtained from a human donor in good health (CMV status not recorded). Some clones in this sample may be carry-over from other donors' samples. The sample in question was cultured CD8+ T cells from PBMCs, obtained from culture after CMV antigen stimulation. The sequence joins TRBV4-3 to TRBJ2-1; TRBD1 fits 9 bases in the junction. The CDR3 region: CASSQERGTGGFEQFF. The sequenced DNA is TGCGCCAGCAGCCAAGAAAGAGGAACAGGGGGCTTTGAGCAGTTCTTC.